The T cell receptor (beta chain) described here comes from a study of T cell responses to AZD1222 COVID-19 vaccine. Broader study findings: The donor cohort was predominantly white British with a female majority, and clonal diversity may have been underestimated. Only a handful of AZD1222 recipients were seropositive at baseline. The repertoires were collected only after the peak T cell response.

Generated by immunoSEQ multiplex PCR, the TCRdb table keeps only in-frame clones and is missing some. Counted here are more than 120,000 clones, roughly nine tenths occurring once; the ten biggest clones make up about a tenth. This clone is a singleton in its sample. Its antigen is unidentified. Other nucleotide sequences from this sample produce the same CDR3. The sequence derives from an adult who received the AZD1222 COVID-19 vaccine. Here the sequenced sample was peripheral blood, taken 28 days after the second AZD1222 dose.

The CDR3 region has the DNA TGTGCCAGCAGTGAAAGGGGGTATGGCTACACCTTC. This codes for CASSERGYGYTF. The J gene is TRBJ1-2, the V gene TRBV6-1; possibly TRBD1 for D (6 bases). CDR1 and CDR2 (germline): MNHNS, SASEGT. The CDR3 runs 12 residues. Trimming pared 2 bases from V and 5 bases from J, leaving 6 bases between.